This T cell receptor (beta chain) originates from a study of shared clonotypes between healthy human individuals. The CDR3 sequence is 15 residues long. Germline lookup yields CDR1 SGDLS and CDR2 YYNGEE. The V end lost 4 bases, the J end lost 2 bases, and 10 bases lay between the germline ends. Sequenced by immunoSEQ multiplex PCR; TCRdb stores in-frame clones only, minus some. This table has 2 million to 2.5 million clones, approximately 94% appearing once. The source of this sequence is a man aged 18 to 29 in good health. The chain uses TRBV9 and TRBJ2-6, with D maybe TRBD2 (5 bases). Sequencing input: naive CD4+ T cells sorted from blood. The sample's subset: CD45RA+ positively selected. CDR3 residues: CASSTRTPGANVLTF. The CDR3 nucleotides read TGTGCCAGCAGCACCCGGACTCCTGGGGCCAACGTCCTGACTTTC.